The 4 T cell receptor beta chains presented below share a single source sample, sequenced in a study of T cell responses to AZD1222 COVID-19 vaccine. Some clones are missing from TCRdb's copy, which holds only in-frame ones; the method was immunoSEQ multiplex PCR. The sample lists tens of thousands of clones, 90% seen once, with 4.2% in the top ten. Sequences were derived from peripheral blood, sampled on day 0 of AZD1222 vaccination. These receptors were collected from an adult in good health.

DNA for the CDR3: TGTGCCAGCAGCTTGAAATCGGGACAGGGCGCGGGTGGCTACACCTTC. Amino acid sequence: CASSLKSGQGAGGYTF. The J gene is TRBJ1-2, the V gene TRBV5-5, with TRBD1 matching 9 bases. Looked up from germline, CDR1 is SGHKS and CDR2 is YYEKEE (reference sequence). J was trimmed by 7 bases and V by 1 base; bases with no gene match: 11. This CDR3 has 16 residues.

The chain recombines TRBV4-1 with TRBJ1-2; 7 bases agree with TRBD1. The CDR3 is made up of 13 amino acids. Per the germline V gene, CDR1 is MGHRA and CDR2 is YSYEKL. V shed 2 bases and J 8 bases; nucleotides not matched to a gene: 5. The CDR3 loop is CASSQIDRDGYTF. CDR3 in DNA: TGCGCCAGCAGCCAAATCGACAGGGACGGCTACACCTTC.

The chain uses TRBV11-2 and TRBJ2-3; D remains ambiguous. This CDR3 has 19 residues. Per germline, CDR1 SGHAT and CDR2 FQNNGV. V shed 5 bases and J shed 2 bases, with 26 bases lying between them. The CDR3 region has the DNA TGTGCCAGCAGCCCGCAGGTTGGGGATATCCGACACTACACAGATACGCAGTATTTT. Translation: CASSPQVGDIRHYTDTQYF.

The rearrangement joins TRBV27 to TRBJ2-1; 9 bases map to TRBD2. The CDR3 length is 15 residues. The V and J ends lost 5 bases and 6 bases, in that order; junction bases with no gene match: 8. CDR1 and CDR2 (germline): MNHEY, SMNVEV (reference sequence). CDR3 sequence reads: CASSRPGLATNEQFF. The CDR3 region has the DNA TGTGCCAGCAGTCGACCGGGACTAGCTACCAATGAGCAGTTCTTC.